This TCR beta chain was recovered during a study of shared clonotypes between healthy human individuals. Across the whole study: For every donor, three CD4 naive, three CD4 memory, two CD8 naive and one CD8 memory plates were used.

Trimming stripped 6 bases from V and 0 bases from J, with 9 bases between. The germline CDR1 and CDR2 sequences are LNHDA and SQIVND (reference sequence). The CDR3 runs to 14 residues. The method was immunoSEQ multiplex PCR; TCRdb's version includes in-frame clones alone and lacks a portion of them. The data contain a few million clones, roughly 95% of them singletons. This chain connects TRBV19 to TRBJ1-5; D call uncertain. This TCR was sampled from a man in his late teens or twenties in good health. Specimen: naive CD4+ T cells sorted from blood. Subset denoted: CD45RA+ positively selected. The DNA for the CDR3 is TGTGCCAGTAGGCCGGAGGCTAGCAATCAGCCCCAGCATTTT. Amino acids: CASRPEASNQPQHF.